The present T cell receptor (beta chain) was sequenced within a study of TIL therapy for anti-PD-1-resistant metastatic lung cancer (dated by TCRdb to the early 2020s). With regard to the full study: Tumors were harvested prior to any PD-1/PD-L1 blockade, after which nivolumab was administered to patients, and lymphodepletion, expanded TIL infusion and IL-2 were given to patients who progressed. Enrolled patients had a median age of around 56 years (range roughly 35-85) and a median tumor PD-L1 proportion score of less than 7.5%. Most of the cohort had lung adenocarcinoma, including a few EGFR-mutant tumors and two ALK-rearranged tumors, and half of the patients were either current or former smokers. A median non-synonymous tumor mutation burden of about 1.6 mutations per megabase was determined across the cohort by whole-exome sequencing. T cell receptor beta sequencing of tumor and peripheral blood was used to follow clonotypes across the tumor, the expanded TIL product and serial blood samples.

The immunoSEQ v3 hsTCRB kit was used to amplify TCR beta CDR3 regions from genomic DNA through bias-controlled multiplex PCR. TCR libraries were sequenced on an Illumina NextSeq 500 to approximately 2 million read pairs for survey level or 5-6 million for deep level. In the original analysis: The immunoSEQ Analyzer software assigned V, D and J genes, filtered out non-productive sequences, and reported clonality. To compare repertoires between infused TIL and blood, productive Simpson clonality was used along with the Morisita overlap index of productive TRB rearrangements. For each clone in blood, the absolute clonotype count was estimated by multiplying the lymphocyte count by the CD3+ fraction and by the clone's productive frequency. Entries here come from immuneACCESS through TCRdb and include only in-frame sequences with V and J called. Some clones fail to appear in such tables; in the studies checked, an unresolved V gene covers under half of the shortfall, and the cause of the remainder is unknown. V, J and clone size are taken as reported in that table, and D and trimming were inferred from the DNA itself. The sample table holds around 55,000 clones, of which approximately 80% were seen once. Of the sample, 2.9% is held by the ten largest clones.

The V and J ends are trimmed by 3 bases and 7 bases, leaving 10 bases between them. The germline V gene supplies CDR1 MDHEN and CDR2 SYDVKM. The CDR3 numbers 13 residues from cysteine through phenylalanine. Only CDR3 DNA remains: 39 bases, in frame from the first base. What the study reported, not specific to this receptor: The cohort was highly selected, with more treatment-naive, never-smoker and oncogene-addicted patients than typical, limiting generalizability. The baseline peripheral repertoire was partially replaced by infused TIL clonotypes, which then decayed over months, and persistence showed no apparent association with response. The study protocol defined all tumor marker inferences as exploratory.

About this clone: The clone's antigen remains unknown. Base quality data are lacking; no much larger clone is found one base away.

The sample's time point label, in plain terms: pre-treatment sample, taken before nivolumab and TIL therapy. Adults with stage 4 NSCLC were enrolled from October 2017 to early 2020 in a dual-center phase I trial. Samples were obtained from a single-arm, open-label phase I trial in which tumor-infiltrating lymphocyte therapy with nivolumab was evaluated in advanced non-small cell lung cancer. Mononuclear cells from blood collected in EDTA tubes were isolated on a Ficoll gradient and snap-frozen as pellets, and DNA was then extracted using a Qiagen mini-prep kit. The source of this sequence is a person between 25 and 79 years old with non-small cell lung cancer. Sequencing was performed on blood, taken at baseline. The V and J segments used are TRBV28 and TRBJ2-4; the D segment cannot be called with confidence. The DNA sequence is given as TGTGCCAGCAGTTTCATGGGATGGAACATTCAGTACTTC. Its protein reads: CASSFMGWNIQYF.